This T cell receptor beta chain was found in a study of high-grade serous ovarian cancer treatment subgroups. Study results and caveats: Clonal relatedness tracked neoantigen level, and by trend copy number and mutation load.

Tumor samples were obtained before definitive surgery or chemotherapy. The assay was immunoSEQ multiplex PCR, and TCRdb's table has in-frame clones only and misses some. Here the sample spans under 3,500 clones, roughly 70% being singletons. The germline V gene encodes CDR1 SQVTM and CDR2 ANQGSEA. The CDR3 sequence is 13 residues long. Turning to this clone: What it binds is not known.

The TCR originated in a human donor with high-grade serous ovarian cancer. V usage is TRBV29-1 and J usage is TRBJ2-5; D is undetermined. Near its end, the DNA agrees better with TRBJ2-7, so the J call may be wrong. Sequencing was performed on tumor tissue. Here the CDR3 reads CSVDDQNSYEQYF. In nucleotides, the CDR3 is TGCAGCGTTGACGATCAGAACTCCTACGAGCAGTACTTC.